These 15 T cell receptor beta chains share one sample of origin, sequenced in a study of blood T cell repertoires in COVID-19. TCRdb's table, derived via immunoSEQ multiplex PCR, lists solely in-frame clones and lacks some. The sample lists hundreds of thousands of clones; about four fifths were seen once. The sequencing input was peripheral blood. Source of these receptors: a woman in her 70s with acute or convalescent COVID-19.

V and J are TRBV5-1 and TRBJ2-2; 12 bases line up with TRBD1. This CDR3 spans 16 amino acids. V lost 4 bases, J lost 7 bases, and 8 bases stayed unmatched. Per the germline V gene, CDR1 is SGHRS and CDR2 is YFSETQ. CDR3 amino acids: CASSLGQGAWDGELFF. The CDR3, as DNA: TGCGCCAGCAGCCTGGGACAGGGGGCTTGGGACGGGGAGCTGTTTTTT.

This clone is a singleton in its sample. The same CDR3 also results from other DNA sequences found in this sample. The J gene is TRBJ1-1, the V gene TRBV7-2; TRBD1 might be the D (5 bases). Germline V lookup: CDR1 SGHTA, CDR2 FQGNSA. This CDR3 region has 14 residues. Trimming left V 1 base short and J 1 base short, with 7 bases between. In nucleotides, the CDR3 is TGTGCCAGCAGCTTAGAGACAGCGAACACTGAAGCTTTCTTT. Residues: CASSLETANTEAFF.

The chain is built from TRBV5-1 and TRBJ2-7; 9 bases are shared with TRBD1. The ends lost 1 base at V and 7 bases at J; junction bases unmatched: 9. The CDR3 has 15 residues. Germline assignment: CDR1 SGHRS and CDR2 YFSETQ. The DNA of the CDR3 is TGCGCCAGCAGCTTGTATCGGGACAGGGTGGGAGAGCAGTACTTC. The encoded protein is CASSLYRDRVGEQYF.

CDR3: CASSQDLSTSYTF. The CDR3 coding sequence is TGTGCCAGCAGCCAAGATCTTTCGACAAGCTACACCTTC. J is TRBJ1-2 and V is TRBV3-1 (or the pseudogene TRBV3-2); D unclear. This CDR3 has 13 residues. Germline CDR1 and CDR2: LGHDT and YNNKEL (reference sequence). V dropped 0 bases and J dropped 9 bases, with 11 bases sitting between them.

J is TRBJ1-2 and V is TRBV19; perhaps TRBD1 as D (6 bases). Trimming shortened V by 5 bases and J by 3 bases, and 16 bases separated the two germline ends. The length of the CDR3 is 15 residues. Germline lookup yields CDR1 LNHDA and CDR2 SQIVND (reference sequence). CDR3 residues: CASSQQGTLYYGYTF. The CDR3 DNA reads as TGTGCCAGTAGTCAACAGGGAACCCTATACTATGGCTACACCTTC.

The rearrangement uses TRBV28 and TRBJ1-3; tentative D call: TRBD1 (5 bases). Germline loops: CDR1 MDHEN, CDR2 SYDVKM. This CDR3 has 12 amino acids. V lost 5 bases to trimming and J lost 7 bases, with 9 bases between them. CDR3 residues: CASSGRGNTIYF. The CDR3 region has the DNA TGTGCCAGCAGTGGGCGGGGGAACACCATATATTTT.

The chain combines TRBV3-1 (or the pseudogene TRBV3-2) with TRBJ1-2; 8 positions agree with TRBD1. CDR1 and CDR2 (germline): LGHDT, YNNKEL (reference sequence). V was clipped by 4 bases and J by 4 bases; unmatched bases: 5. The CDR3 totals 14 residues. In nucleotides, the CDR3 is TGTGCCAGCAGCCTCCATGGGACAGGCTATGGCTACACCTTC. Residues: CASSLHGTGYGYTF.

The DNA of the CDR3 is TGTGCCTGGAGCCTGCCGACTACCACTAATGAAAAACTGTTTTTT. Its translation is CAWSLPTTTNEKLFF. V gene TRBV30 combines with J gene TRBJ1-4; no clear D. This CDR3 region has 15 residues. V shed 3 bases and J shed 2 bases, with 13 bases lying between them. Germline lookup yields CDR1 GTSNPN and CDR2 SVGIG (reference sequence).

J is TRBJ1-2 and V is TRBV27; 7 bases are shared with TRBD1. The ends lost 5 bases at V and 10 bases at J; junction bases unmatched: 7. The CDR3 runs 12 residues. Germline assignment: CDR1 MNHEY and CDR2 SMNVEV (reference sequence). In DNA form, the CDR3 reads TGTGCCAGCAGTCCCCGACAGGGAGACTACACCTTC. Translated: CASSPRQGDYTF.

The chain couples TRBV7-2 to TRBJ1-4, with a weak D call TRBD1 (5 bases). Germline CDR1 SGHTA, CDR2 FQGNSA. The CDR3 covers 15 residues. Trimming removed 3 bases from V and 5 bases from J, with 13 bases in between. DNA of the CDR3: TGTGCCAGCAGCTTCCAGGGTGGAGGGAATGAAAAACTGTTTTTT. This encodes CASSFQGGGNEKLFF.

J is TRBJ1-5 and V is TRBV7-8; 9 positions agree with TRBD1. V was clipped by 5 bases and J by 6 bases; unmatched bases: 14. This CDR3 has 17 amino acids. From germline, CDR1 is SGHVS and CDR2 FQNEAQ. The CDR3 loop is CASSPDRGLFGGQPQHF. The CDR3 DNA reads TGTGCCAGCAGCCCGGACAGGGGACTCTTCGGGGGTCAGCCCCAGCATTTT.

This clone was recorded once. This chain uses TRBV4-3 with TRBJ2-1; TRBD2 agrees at 8 bases. CDR3 length: 17 residues. CDR1 is LGHNA and CDR2 is YSLEER in the germline V gene. The trim removed 4 bases at V and 6 bases at J, leaving 14 bases unmatched. The CDR3 loop is CASSREAAGALFNEQFF. CDR3 coding DNA: TGCGCCAGCAGCCGAGAGGCAGCGGGGGCCTTGTTCAATGAGCAGTTCTTC.

V usage is TRBV10-3 and J usage is TRBJ2-5; possibly TRBD2 for D (5 bases). Per germline, CDR1 ENHRY and CDR2 SYGVKD. CDR3 length: 13 residues. Trimming took 4 bases from V and 4 from J, leaving 10 bases between them. The CDR3 protein is CAISGGLIETQYF. CDR3 in DNA: TGTGCCATCAGTGGTGGACTGATAGAGACCCAGTACTTC.

J is TRBJ1-3 and V is TRBV2; perhaps TRBD1 as D (5 bases). Trimming took 5 bases from V and 4 from J, leaving 12 bases between them. Per the germline V gene, CDR1 is SNHLY and CDR2 is FYNNEI. This CDR3 comprises 14 residues. As DNA, the CDR3 is TGTGCCAGCAGTCAGACAGTTGCCGGAAACACCATATATTTT. This translates into CASSQTVAGNTIYF. Full variable domain (missing parts from reference TRBV2 and TRBJ1-3): EPEVTQTPSHQVTQMGQEVILRCVPISNHLYFYWYRQILGQKVEFLVSFYNNEISEKSEIFDDQFSVERPDGSNFTLKIRSTKLEDSAMYFCASSQTVAGNTIYFGEGSWLTVV.

The chain recombines TRBV29-1 with TRBJ1-1, with 7 nucleotides matching TRBD1. With V trimmed by 7 bases and J by 1 base, 9 bases remained unmatched. The CDR3 has 14 amino acids. Germline values: CDR1 SQVTM, CDR2 ANQGSEA. CDR3 sequence (DNA): TGCAGCGCCGAAACCAGGACAGGGAACACTGAAGCTTTCTTT. Protein: CSAETRTGNTEAFF.